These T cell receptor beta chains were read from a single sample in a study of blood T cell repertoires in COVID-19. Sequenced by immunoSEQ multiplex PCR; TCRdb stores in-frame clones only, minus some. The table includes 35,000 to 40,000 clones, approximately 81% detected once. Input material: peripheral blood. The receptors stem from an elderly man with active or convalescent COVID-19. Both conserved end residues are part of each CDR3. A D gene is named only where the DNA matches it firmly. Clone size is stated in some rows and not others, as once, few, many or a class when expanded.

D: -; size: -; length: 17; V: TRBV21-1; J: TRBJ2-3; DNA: TGTGCCAGCAGCAAAGTTGCCGTAGAGACTAGCACAGATACGCAGTATTTT; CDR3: CASSKVAVETSTDTQYF
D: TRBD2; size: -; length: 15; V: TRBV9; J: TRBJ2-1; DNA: TGTGCCAGCACCTTCGGGGGACTAGGAGGCGATGAGCAGTTCTTC; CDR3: CASTFGGLGGDEQFF
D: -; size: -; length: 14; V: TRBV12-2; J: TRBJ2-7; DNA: TGTGCAAGTCGCCGAAGAATTAGCTCCTACGAGCAGTACTTC; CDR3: CASRRRISSYEQYF
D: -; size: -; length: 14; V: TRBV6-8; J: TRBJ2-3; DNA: TGTGCCAGCACCAATGGACTACGCACAGATACGCAGTATTTT; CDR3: CASTNGLRTDTQYF
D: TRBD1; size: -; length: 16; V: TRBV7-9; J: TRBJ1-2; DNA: TGTGCCAGCAGCTTAGCGGGACAGGGAAAACTTTTGGGCTACACCTTC; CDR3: CASSLAGQGKLLGYTF
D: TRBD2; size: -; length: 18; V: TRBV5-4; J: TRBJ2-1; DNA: TGTGCCAGCAGCTTGGTTGGTAGCGGGGGGCCCTTTTTAAATGAGCAGTTCTTC; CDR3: CASSLVGSGGPFLNEQFF
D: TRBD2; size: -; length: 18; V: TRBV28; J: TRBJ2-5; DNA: TGTGCCAGCAGTTTGACTAGCGGGAGGGGGGGAAAACAAGAGACCCAGTACTTC; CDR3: CASSLTSGRGGKQETQYF
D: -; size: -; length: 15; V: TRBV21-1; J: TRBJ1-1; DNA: TGTGCCAGCAGCAAAGCCAACAGGGCCCCATCTGAAGCTTTCTTT; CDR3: CASSKANRAPSEAFF
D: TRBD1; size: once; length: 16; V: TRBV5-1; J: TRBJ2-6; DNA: TGCGCCAGCAGCTCGACAGGGTTATCTGGGGCCAACGTCCTGACTTTC; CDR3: CASSSTGLSGANVLTF
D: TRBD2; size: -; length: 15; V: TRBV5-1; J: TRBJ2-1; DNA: TGCGCCAGCAGCCAATCTAGCGGGACTTACAATGAGCAGTTCTTC; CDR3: CASSQSSGTYNEQFF
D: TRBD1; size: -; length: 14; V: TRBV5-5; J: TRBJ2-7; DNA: TGTGCCAGCGACTGGACAGGGAACTCCTACGAGCAGTACTTC; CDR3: CASDWTGNSYEQYF
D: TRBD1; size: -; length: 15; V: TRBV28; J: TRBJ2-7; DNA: TGTGCCAGCAGTTCGGAGGGACAGGGCTATCGGGAGCAGTACTTC; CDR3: CASSSEGQGYREQYF
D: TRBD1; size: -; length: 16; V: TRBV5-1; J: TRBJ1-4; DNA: TGCGCCAGCAGCCAAACCCACAGGGGAGCTAATGAAAAACTGTTTTTT; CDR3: CASSQTHRGANEKLFF
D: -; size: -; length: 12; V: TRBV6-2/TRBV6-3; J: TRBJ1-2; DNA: TGTGCCAGCAGTCCAGGGGTCTATGGCTACACCTTC; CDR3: CASSPGVYGYTF
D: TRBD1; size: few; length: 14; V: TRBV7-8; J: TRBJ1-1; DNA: TGTGCCAGCAGCCCGGCAGGGGGCCGAACTGAAGCTTTCTTT; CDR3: CASSPAGGRTEAFF
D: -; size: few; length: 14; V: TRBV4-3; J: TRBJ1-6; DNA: TGCGCCAGCAGCCAAGGGGAGGACGGGTCACCCCTCCACTTT; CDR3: CASSQGEDGSPLHF